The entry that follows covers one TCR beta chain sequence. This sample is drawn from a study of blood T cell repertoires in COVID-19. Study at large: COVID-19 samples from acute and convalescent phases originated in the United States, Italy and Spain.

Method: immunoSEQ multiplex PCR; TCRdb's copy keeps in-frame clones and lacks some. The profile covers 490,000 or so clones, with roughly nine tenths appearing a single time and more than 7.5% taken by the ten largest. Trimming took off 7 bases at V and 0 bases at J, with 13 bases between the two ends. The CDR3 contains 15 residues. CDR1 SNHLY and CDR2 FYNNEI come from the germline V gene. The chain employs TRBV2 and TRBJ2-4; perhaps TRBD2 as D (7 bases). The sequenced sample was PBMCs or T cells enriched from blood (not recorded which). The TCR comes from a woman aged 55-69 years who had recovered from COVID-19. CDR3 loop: CASNWGGLAKNIQYF. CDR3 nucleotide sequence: TGTGCCAGCAATTGGGGGGGGCTAGCCAAAAACATTCAGTACTTC.